This paragraph covers one T cell receptor beta chain sequence. What it binds is unknown. These data originate in a study of cytomegalovirus exposure and HLA in healthy donors. Findings and limits, study-wide: In terms of immune exposure information, only CMV serostatus was available.

Germline V gene sequence: CDR1 MNHEY, CDR2 SVGAGI. The CDR3 spans 14 residues. V was trimmed by 2 bases and J by 5 bases, leaving 9 bases between them. PCR involved 60 Vbeta and 13 Jbeta primers. Only in-frame clones appear in the TCRdb table, and some are missing; sequencing was by immunoSEQ multiplex PCR. The table includes roughly 70,000 clones, over 70% detected once. The CMV serostatus of this donor went unrecorded. The genes are TRBV6-5 and TRBJ2-2; TRBD1 might be the D (5 bases). This clonotype originated in a human donor in good health. The specimen was PBMCs. The CDR3 region is CASSYRGGTGELFF. The CDR3 DNA sequence: TGTGCCAGCAGTTACAGGGGTGGTACCGGGGAGCTGTTTTTT.